This TCR beta chain was identified during a study of cytomegalovirus exposure and HLA in healthy donors. There are a few counts of this clone. Its antigen is currently unknown. V was pared by 3 bases and J by 1 base, with 9 bases between. Germline V gene data show CDR1 as SEHNR and CDR2 as FQNEAQ (reference sequence). The CDR3 contains 14 residues. Primers for the PCR totalled 60 Vbeta and 13 Jbeta. Libraries were prepared by immunoSEQ multiplex PCR; TCRdb keeps only in-frame clonotypes and omits some of them. The repertoire holds 100,000 to 150,000 clones, with roughly 70% as singletons. General study results and limits: In a later analysis, at a false discovery rate of 0.05, under 20,000 TCR beta sequences were associated with HLA alleles. Immune exposure was documented only through CMV serostatus.

The chain couples TRBV7-9 to TRBJ1-1; TRBD1 is a possible D gene (5 bases). The sequenced material came from PBMCs. This clonotype was sampled from a woman aged 40 to 50 in good health and CMV-seropositive. CDR3 DNA: TGTGCCAGCAGCTTTCCAGGGTCGAACACTGAAGCTTTCTTT. Its translation: CASSFPGSNTEAFF. The full variable domain, rest sourced from reference TRBV7-9 and TRBJ1-1, is DTGVSQNPRHKITKRGQNVTFRCDPISEHNRLYWYRQTLGQGPEFLTYFQNEAQLEKSRLLSDRFSAERPKGSFSTLEIQRTEQGDSAMYLCASSFPGSNTEAFFGQGTRLTVV.